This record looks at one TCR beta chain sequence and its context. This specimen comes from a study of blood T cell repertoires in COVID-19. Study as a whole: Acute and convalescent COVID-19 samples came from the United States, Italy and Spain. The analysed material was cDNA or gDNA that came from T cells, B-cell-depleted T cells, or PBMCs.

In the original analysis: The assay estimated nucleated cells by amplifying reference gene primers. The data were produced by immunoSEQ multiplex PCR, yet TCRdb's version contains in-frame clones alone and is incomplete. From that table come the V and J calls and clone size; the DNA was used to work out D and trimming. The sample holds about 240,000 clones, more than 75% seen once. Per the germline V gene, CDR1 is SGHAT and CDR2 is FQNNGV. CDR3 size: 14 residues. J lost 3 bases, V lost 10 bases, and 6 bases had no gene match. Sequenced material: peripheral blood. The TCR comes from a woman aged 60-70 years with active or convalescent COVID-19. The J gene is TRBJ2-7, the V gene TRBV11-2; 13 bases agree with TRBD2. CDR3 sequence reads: CATRLAGGNYEQYF. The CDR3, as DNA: TGTGCCACCAGACTAGCGGGGGGCAACTACGAGCAGTACTTC.